Below are 24 T cell receptor beta chains sequenced from a single sample in a study of T cell repertoires in cytomegalovirus infection. Each CDR3 protein gets one entry after TCRdb re-called the reads with MiXCR. The data hold 270,000 or so distinct CDR3 sequences, with about 18% observed a single time. Sequenced sample: CD8+ T cells from PBMCs. These TCRs come from a human donor in good health (CMV status not recorded). Some clones in this sample may be carry-over from other donors' samples.

This clonotype occurred a few times. V usage is TRBV7-6 and J usage is TRBJ2-5; 7 bases are a match to TRBD1. The CDR3 has 13 residues. CDR1 and CDR2 from the germline V gene are SGHVS and FNYEAQ. V dropped 5 bases and J dropped 2; count of bases not matched to a gene: 2. DNA for the CDR3: TGTGCCAGCAGCGGGACAGAGCAAGAGACCCAGTACTTC. As protein: CASSGTEQETQYF.

This clonotype showed up just a few times. The V gene is TRBV28, the J gene TRBJ1-1, with D possibly matching TRBD1 (5 bases). V lost 3 bases, J lost 6 bases, and 8 bases lay in between. Looked up from germline, CDR1 is MDHEN and CDR2 is SYDVKM. The CDR3 is 12 residues long. CDR3 amino acids: CASSFGDPEAFF. CDR3 DNA sequence: TGTGCCAGCAGTTTTGGGGACCCTGAAGCTTTCTTT. Together with reference TRBV28 and TRBJ1-1, the CDR3 gives the full variable domain: DVKVTQSSRYLVKRTGEKVFLECVQDMDHENMFWYRQDPGLGLRLIYFSYDVKMKEKGDIPEGYSVSREKKERFSLILESASTNQTSMYLCASSFGDPEAFFGQGTRLTVV.

This chain connects TRBV7-9 to TRBJ2-3; D is possibly TRBD2 (5 bases). The CDR3 spans 15 residues. Germline V lookup: CDR1 SEHNR, CDR2 FQNEAQ (reference sequence). The CDR3 region is CASRARTQSTDTQYF. The DNA of the CDR3 is TGTGCTTCGCGGGCTAGAACCCAATCCACAGATACGCAGTATTTT.

The chain employs TRBV7-9 and TRBJ2-3, with TRBD2 identical over 8 bases. Trimming cost V 4 bases and J 2 bases; bases outside gene matches: 8. Germline CDR1 is SEHNR and CDR2 is FQNEAQ (reference sequence). There are 16 residues in the CDR3. In nucleotides, the CDR3 is TGTGCCAGCAGCTCAGCGGGGGCTCACGTCACAGATACGCAGTATTTT. Protein sequence: CASSSAGAHVTDTQYF.

Ten or more counts support this clonotype. This chain links TRBV6-5 with TRBJ2-2; 8 nucleotides match TRBD1. From germline, CDR1 is MNHEY and CDR2 SVGAGI. This CDR3 comprises 16 residues. Germline trimming cut 6 bases from V and 6 bases from J; bases unmatched to any gene: 12. CDR3 region: CASREWGQAGPGELFF. In DNA, the CDR3 is TGTGCCAGCAGGGAATGGGGACAGGCAGGCCCCGGGGAGCTGTTTTTT.

This clonotype was found many times. The rearrangement links TRBV7-6 to TRBJ2-2; 9 bases map to TRBD1. V lost 4 bases to trimming and J lost 6 bases; unmatched junction nucleotides: 9. This CDR3 contains 16 residues. CDR1 is SGHVS and CDR2 is FNYEAQ in the germline V gene. The CDR3 sequence: CASSSFGTGKAGELFF. CDR3 nucleotide sequence: TGTGCCAGCAGCTCATTCGGGACAGGGAAGGCCGGGGAGCTGTTTTTT.

This clonotype was found many times. V usage is TRBV7-6 and J usage is TRBJ2-7, with 12 bases aligning to TRBD1. Trimming at V came to 0 bases and at J to 6 bases, leaving 6 bases not matched to a gene. The CDR3 has 16 amino acids. Germline V gives CDR1 SGHVS, CDR2 FNYEAQ. The CDR3 region is CASSLAGGQGAGEQYF. The CDR3 nucleotides are TGTGCCAGCAGCTTAGCGGGGGGACAGGGGGCAGGCGAGCAGTACTTC. The variable domain in full, with the rest retrieved from reference TRBV7-6 and TRBJ2-7, is GAGVSQSPRYKVTKRGQDVALRCDPISGHVSLYWYRQALGQGPEFLTYFNYEAQQDKSGLPNDRFSAERPEGSISTLTIQRTEQRDSAMYRCASSLAGGQGAGEQYFGPGTRLTVT.

This chain uses TRBV5-1 with TRBJ1-5; D not resolved. CDR1 is SGHRS, CDR2 YFSETQ, per germline. V lost 0 bases and J 3 bases, leaving 7 bases between the germline ends. This CDR3 region has 14 residues. The CDR3 is CASSLGHPNQPQHF. In DNA, the CDR3 is TGCGCCAGCAGCTTGGGTCATCCCAATCAGCCCCAGCATTTT.

This clonotype was seen only a few times. Here the CDR3 reads CASSSPLVAVELFF. The CDR3 region has the DNA TGTGCCAGCAGTTCCCCCCTTGTGGCAGTGGAGCTGTTTTTT. The rearrangement uses TRBV2 and TRBJ2-2, with no clear D. The CDR3 runs to 14 residues. CDR1 is SNHLY and CDR2 is FYNNEI in the germline V gene. Trimming took 5 bases from V and 10 from J, leaving 17 bases between them.

This clonotype has ten or more counts. DNA for the CDR3: TGTGCCAGCAGCCATCCGGGACTTCGGACCTACGAGCAGTACTTC. Translated: CASSHPGLRTYEQYF. The chain uses TRBV7-9 and TRBJ2-7, with D possibly matching TRBD2 (6 bases). Germline-derived CDR1 and CDR2 are SEHNR and FQNEAQ (reference sequence). Trimming pared 5 bases from V and 2 bases from J, leaving 16 bases between. The CDR3 extends over 15 amino acids.

This clonotype was observed at least ten times. The rearrangement joins TRBV12-3 or TRBV12-4 to TRBJ1-2; TRBD1 aligns across 10 bases. The CDR3 sequence is 13 residues long. The J segment lost 6 bases and the V segment lost 6 bases, leaving 4 bases of the junction unmatched. This CDR3 is CASRGQGIDGYTF. The CDR3 nucleotides read TGTGCCAGCAGGGGACAGGGGATAGATGGCTACACCTTC.

This sequence joins TRBV27 and TRBJ1-2, with D possibly TRBD1 on 6 matching bases. Germline assignment: CDR1 MNHEY and CDR2 SMNVEV (reference sequence). Trimming took off 3 bases at V and 5 bases at J, with 16 bases between the two ends. The CDR3 totals 15 residues. The CDR3 coding sequence is TGTGCCAGCAGTTTGGTCCGGGACATTCCATATGGCTACACCTTC. This sequence encodes CASSLVRDIPYGYTF.

This clonotype was detected ten times or more. This chain uses TRBV7-6 with TRBJ1-1; 8 nucleotides agree with TRBD1. CDR3 size: 13 residues. Germline CDR1 is SGHVS and CDR2 is FNYEAQ. The ends lost 6 bases at V and 10 bases at J; junction bases unmatched: 10. CDR3 nucleotides: TGTGCCAGCAGTTATTTGGGCGGACAGGGAGCTTTCTTT. It yields the protein CASSYLGGQGAFF. Using reference TRBV7-6 and TRBJ1-1 for the parts outside the CDR3, the full variable domain is GAGVSQSPRYKVTKRGQDVALRCDPISGHVSLYWYRQALGQGPEFLTYFNYEAQQDKSGLPNDRFSAERPEGSISTLTIQRTEQRDSAMYRCASSYLGGQGAFFGQGTRLTVV.

This clonotype showed up just once. This chain uses TRBV29-1 with TRBJ2-2; the match to TRBD1 covers 7 bases. Germline CDR1 reads SQVTM; CDR2 reads ANQGSEA. Trimming at V came to 6 bases and at J to 6 bases, leaving 4 bases not matched to a gene. The CDR3 length is 12 residues. CDR3 coding DNA: TGCAGCGTCTTACAGGGGCCCGGGGAGCTGTTTTTT. This sequence encodes CSVLQGPGELFF.

This clonotype was seen more than once but under ten times. V usage is TRBV9 and J usage is TRBJ1-5; 7 bases are a match to TRBD1. The CDR3 contains 15 residues. CDR1 and CDR2 from the germline V gene are SGDLS and YYNGEE. J gave up 2 bases and V 1 base, and 3 bases lay outside the gene matches. The CDR3 coding sequence is TGTGCCAGCAGCGTATCAGGGGGTGGCAATCAGCCCCAGCATTTT. This codes for CASSVSGGGNQPQHF.

The chain joins TRBV19 to TRBJ2-7; 9 nucleotides match TRBD1. The CDR3 totals 14 residues. V lost 10 bases and J lost 6; bases outside the gene matches: 13. Looked up from germline, CDR1 is LNHDA and CDR2 is SQIVND (reference sequence). DNA for the CDR3: TGTGCCACCTCTGGACAGGGGAGTGTGGGCGAGCAGTACTTC. The encoded protein is CATSGQGSVGEQYF.

This clonotype was counted at least ten times. This chain links TRBV28 with TRBJ1-2; D remains unclear. CDR1 and CDR2 (germline): MDHEN, SYDVKM. CDR3 size: 15 residues. Between the trimmed V and J ends, which lost 2 bases and 3 bases, there was a span of 13 bases. CDR3 sequence reads: CASSLGLEGYYGYTF. CDR3 coding DNA: TGTGCCAGCAGTTTAGGGCTGGAGGGCTACTATGGCTACACCTTC.

V and J are TRBV7-2 and TRBJ2-5; no clear D gene. Germline CDR1 reads SGHTA; CDR2 reads FQGNSA. This CDR3 spans 12 amino acids. V was clipped by 1 base and J by 6 bases, with 6 bases between them. The CDR3 DNA reads TGTGCCAGCAGCTTAGACTGGAAGACCCAGTACTTC. As protein: CASSLDWKTQYF.

This clonotype was recorded only once. The chain combines TRBV5-8 with TRBJ2-7, with D uncertain. With 0 bases removed from V and 3 bases from J, the gap between germline ends came to 4 bases. The CDR3 is 12 residues long. Germline lookup yields CDR1 SGHTS and CDR2 YDEGEE. Here the CDR3 DNA reads TGTGCCAGCAGCTTGGGGTTCTACGAGCAGTACTTC. Translation: CASSLGFYEQYF.

Concerning this clonotype itself: A read error is possible here, since a much larger clone lies one base away. The rearrangement joins TRBV6-1 to TRBJ2-7, with 10 bases fitting TRBD1. CDR1 is MNHNS, CDR2 SASEGT, per germline. The CDR3 covers 14 residues. The J segment lost 3 bases and the V segment lost 3 bases, leaving 2 bases of the junction unmatched. The CDR3 nucleotides read TGTGCCAGCAGTGACCGGGACAGGGGCTACGAGCAGTACTTC. Residues: CASSDRDRGYEQYF.

In this sample, this clonotype turned up a few times. V is TRBV29-1 and J is TRBJ2-1; TRBD1 aligns across 7 bases. CDR1 and CDR2 (germline): SQVTM, ANQGSEA. V lost 7 bases, J lost 4 bases, and 10 bases stayed unmatched. CDR3 length: 14 amino acids. The CDR3 DNA follows: TGCAGCGCAGCCGGGACAGAGTTTTACAATGAGCAGTTCTTC. Its translation is CSAAGTEFYNEQFF.

The V call is TRBV7-9, the J call TRBJ1-3, with D unclear. Trimming removed 4 bases from V and 2 bases from J, with 12 bases in between. CDR1 and CDR2 (germline): SEHNR, FQNEAQ (reference sequence). The CDR3 totals 15 residues. CDR3 sequence: CASSYPFSAGNTIYF. CDR3 sequence (DNA): TGTGCCAGCAGCTACCCTTTTTCGGCTGGAAACACCATATATTTT.

The chain is built from TRBV5-5 and TRBJ1-1, with D unresolved. There are 14 residues in the CDR3. The ends were cut back, 2 bases at V and 1 base at J, with 9 bases in the middle. Germline V gene sequence: CDR1 SGHKS, CDR2 YYEKEE (reference sequence). CDR3 sequence: CASSLFDENTEAFF. As DNA, the CDR3 is TGTGCCAGCAGCTTATTTGATGAGAACACTGAAGCTTTCTTT.

In nucleotides, the CDR3 is TGTGCCAGCAGTCGCCTAATACAGGGGGGTTCCTACGAGCAGTACTTC. Protein: CASSRLIQGGSYEQYF. V is TRBV6-1 and J is TRBJ2-7, with TRBD1 identical over 8 bases. V lost 5 bases and J lost 1; bases outside the gene matches: 10. Germline V gene sequence: CDR1 MNHNS, CDR2 SASEGT. The length of the CDR3 is 16 residues.